Here is one TCR beta chain with its context. Its antigen is currently unknown. Sequenced by immunoSEQ multiplex PCR; TCRdb stores in-frame clones only, minus some. Of about 99,000 clones in the sample, roughly 88% were seen once. This sample is drawn from a study of T cell responses to AZD1222 COVID-19 vaccine. Overall study findings and caveats: With two AZD1222 doses given, Spike-specific TCR breadth and depth both rose.

The CDR3 extends over 17 amino acids. Germline V gives CDR1 SGDLS, CDR2 YYNGEE. V was shortened by 3 bases and J by 0 bases, with 17 bases between the two germline ends. The rearrangement uses TRBV9 and TRBJ2-3, with D possibly being TRBD1 (6 bases). The TCR originated in an adult in good health. Specimen: peripheral blood, collected on day 0 of AZD1222 vaccination. The CDR3 sequence: CASSAGQITSSTDTQYF. DNA for the CDR3: TGTGCCAGCAGCGCCGGACAGATCACTTCTAGCACAGATACGCAGTATTTT.